This TCR beta chain was observed in a study of early T cells in non-severe SARS-CoV-2 infection. Study details: Bulk RNA isolated from unsorted whole blood underwent sequencing; chains were not paired. General observations from the study: Matching against VDJdb likely underestimated virus-specific expansions, favoring anti-spike CD8.

Separate cDNA molecules each had unique molecular identifiers attached to them. In TCRdb, the 5' RACE reads were re-called with MiXCR into one record per CDR3 protein. The table lists around 55,000 distinct CDR3 sequences, about 7.1% of them singletons. This clonotype was detected ten times or more. Its specificity is not known. V shed 4 bases and J shed 7 bases, with 16 bases lying between them. Germline CDR1 reads SGHTA; CDR2 reads FQGNSA. The length of the CDR3 is 14 residues. The source was whole blood, collected at baseline. The receptor was isolated from an adult who was a healthcare worker with PCR-confirmed SARS-CoV-2 infection or an uninfected control (not recorded which). This chain links TRBV7-2 with TRBJ1-2, with a weak D call TRBD1 (5 bases). The DNA for the CDR3 is TGTGCCAGCAGCTCCAACGCGGGGGGTTTTGGCTACACCTTC. This codes for CASSSNAGGFGYTF.